These 8 T cell receptor beta chains were sequenced from one sample in a study of blood T cell repertoires in COVID-19. Produced via immunoSEQ multiplex PCR; TCRdb's table is partial and in-frame only. The sample consists of about 200,000 clones, roughly 87% of them appearing once. Sequencing was done on a sample of peripheral blood. The source of these receptors is a man in his 60s with active or convalescent COVID-19.

The chain is built from TRBV9 and TRBJ2-5, with TRBD2 matching 12 bases. Germline loops: CDR1 SGDLS, CDR2 YYNGEE. V lost 4 bases, J lost 1 base, and 5 bases stayed unmatched. This CDR3 region has 16 residues. The CDR3 reads CASSPGLAGSQETQYF. The DNA for the CDR3 is TGTGCCAGCAGCCCAGGACTAGCGGGGTCCCAAGAGACCCAGTACTTC.

This chain uses TRBV29-1 with TRBJ2-2; 10 bases align to TRBD2. Looked up from germline, CDR1 is SQVTM and CDR2 is ANQGSEA. Losses at the gene ends were 7 bases for V and 7 bases for J; bases not matched to a gene: 6. CDR3 length: 13 residues. The CDR3 loop is CSALAGRGGELFF. The CDR3 DNA follows: TGCAGCGCACTAGCGGGGCGAGGCGGGGAGCTGTTTTTT.

V gene TRBV11-1 combines with J gene TRBJ2-1; 9 bases map to TRBD1. From germline, CDR1 is SGHAT and CDR2 FQDESV (reference sequence). V lost 1 base to trimming and J lost 9 bases; unmatched junction nucleotides: 7. The CDR3 is 15 amino acids. In DNA, the CDR3 is TGTGCCAGCAGCTTAGGCGGGACAGGGTCGGGTGAGCAGTTCTTC. Its translation: CASSLGGTGSGEQFF.

The chain is built from TRBV13 and TRBJ1-1; D is undetermined. Germline lookup yields CDR1 PRHDT and CDR2 FYEKMQ (reference sequence). The ends were cut back, 5 bases at V and 2 bases at J, with 15 bases in the middle. The CDR3 spans 15 residues. The CDR3 reads CASSRRGHQNTEAFF. The CDR3 DNA is TGTGCCAGCAGCCGCCGAGGGCACCAAAACACTGAAGCTTTCTTT.

This clone was recorded only once. The V gene is TRBV29-1, the J gene TRBJ2-1; 9 bases are a match to TRBD1. V gave up 6 bases and J gave up 5 bases; unmatched junction bases: 8. The CDR3 is 14 residues long. Germline V CDR1 and CDR2: SQVTM, ANQGSEA. The CDR3 protein is CSVTGTGRHNEQFF. For the CDR3, the DNA is TGCAGCGTGACCGGGACAGGGCGACACAATGAGCAGTTCTTC.

In regard to this clone: Other DNA sequences from this sample encode an identical CDR3 as well. The chain carries TRBV9 and TRBJ2-3, with TRBD2 matching 9 bases. CDR3 length equals 16 residues. Germline V gene sequence: CDR1 SGDLS, CDR2 YYNGEE. V gave up 0 bases and J gave up 3 bases; unmatched junction bases: 5. CDR3 sequence reads: CASSVDSSGGTDTQYF. The CDR3 nucleotides read TGTGCCAGCAGCGTAGATTCCAGCGGGGGGACAGATACGCAGTATTTT.

The chain employs TRBV7-2 and TRBJ2-7, with D perhaps matching TRBD1 (7 bases). The germline V gene encodes CDR1 SGHTA and CDR2 FQGNSA. The CDR3 has 13 residues. Between the trimmed V and J ends, which lost 5 bases and 2 bases, there was a span of 10 bases. CDR3 in DNA: TGTGCCAGCAGCGCGGGACAGACCTACGAGCAGTACTTC. Protein sequence: CASSAGQTYEQYF. The whole variable domain, filled in from reference TRBV7-2 and TRBJ2-7, reads GAGVSQSPSNKVTEKGKDVELRCDPISGHTALYWYRQSLGQGLEFLIYFQGNSAPDKSGLPSDRFSAERTGGSVSTLTIQRTQQEDSAVYLCASSAGQTYEQYFGPGTRLTVT.

The rearrangement joins TRBV2 to TRBJ1-3; no reliable D call. The CDR3 length is 13 residues. Trimming removed 2 bases from V and 0 bases from J, with 2 bases in between. The germline V gene has CDR1 SNHLY and CDR2 FYNNEI. The CDR3 loop reads CASSEYSGNTIYF. In DNA form, the CDR3 reads TGTGCCAGCAGTGAATACTCTGGAAACACCATATATTTT.